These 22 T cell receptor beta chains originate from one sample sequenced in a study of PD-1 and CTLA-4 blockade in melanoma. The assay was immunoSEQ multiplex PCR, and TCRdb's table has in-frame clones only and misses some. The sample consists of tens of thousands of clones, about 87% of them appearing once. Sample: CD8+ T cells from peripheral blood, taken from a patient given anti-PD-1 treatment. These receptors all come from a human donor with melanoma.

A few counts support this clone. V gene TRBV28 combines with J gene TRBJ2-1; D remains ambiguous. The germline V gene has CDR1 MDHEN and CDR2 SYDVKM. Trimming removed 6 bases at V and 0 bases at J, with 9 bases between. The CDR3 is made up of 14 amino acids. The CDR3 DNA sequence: TGTGCCAGCAGCCTCCTCAGCTCCTACAATGAGCAGTTCTTC. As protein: CASSLLSSYNEQFF. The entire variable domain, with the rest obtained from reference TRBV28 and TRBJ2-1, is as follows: DVKVTQSSRYLVKRTGEKVFLECVQDMDHENMFWYRQDPGLGLRLIYFSYDVKMKEKGDIPEGYSVSREKKERFSLILESASTNQTSMYLCASSLLSSYNEQFFGPGTRLTVL.

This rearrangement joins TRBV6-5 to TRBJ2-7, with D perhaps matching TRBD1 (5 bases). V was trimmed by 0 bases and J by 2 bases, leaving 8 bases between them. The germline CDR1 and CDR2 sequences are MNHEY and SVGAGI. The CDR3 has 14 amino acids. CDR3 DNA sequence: TGTGCCAGCAGTTACTCGGACAACGCCTACGAGCAGTACTTC. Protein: CASSYSDNAYEQYF.

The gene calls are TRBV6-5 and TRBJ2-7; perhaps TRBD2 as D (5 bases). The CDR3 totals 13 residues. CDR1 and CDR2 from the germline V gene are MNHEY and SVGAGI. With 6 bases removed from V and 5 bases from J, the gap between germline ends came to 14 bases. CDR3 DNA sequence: TGTGCCAGCAGCCGAGGACCTAGCCACGAGCAGTACTTC. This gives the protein CASSRGPSHEQYF.

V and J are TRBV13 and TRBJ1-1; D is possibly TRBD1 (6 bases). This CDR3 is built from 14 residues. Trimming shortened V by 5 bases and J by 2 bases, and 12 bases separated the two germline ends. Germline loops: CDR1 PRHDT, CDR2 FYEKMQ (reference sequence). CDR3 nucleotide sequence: TGTGCCAGCAGCCCTGGACAGATTAACACTGAAGCTTTCTTT. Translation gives CASSPGQINTEAFF. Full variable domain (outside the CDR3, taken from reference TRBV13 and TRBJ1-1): AAGVIQSPRHLIKEKRETATLKCYPIPRHDTVYWYQQGPGQDPQFLISFYEKMQSDKGSIPDRFSAQQFSDYHSELNMSSLELGDSALYFCASSPGQINTEAFFGQGTRLTVV.

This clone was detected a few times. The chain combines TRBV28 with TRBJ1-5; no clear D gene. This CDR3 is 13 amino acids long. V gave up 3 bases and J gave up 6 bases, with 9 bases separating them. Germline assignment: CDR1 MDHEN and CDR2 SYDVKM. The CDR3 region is CASSFNLVQPQHF. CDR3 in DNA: TGTGCCAGCAGTTTCAACTTGGTTCAGCCCCAGCATTTT.

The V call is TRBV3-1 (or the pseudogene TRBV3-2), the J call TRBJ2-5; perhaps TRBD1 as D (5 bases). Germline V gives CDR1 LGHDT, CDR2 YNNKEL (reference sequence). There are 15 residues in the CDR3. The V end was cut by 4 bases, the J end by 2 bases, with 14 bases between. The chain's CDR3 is CASSPRQLSQETQYF. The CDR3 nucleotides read TGTGCCAGCAGCCCTAGACAGCTCTCACAAGAGACCCAGTACTTC.

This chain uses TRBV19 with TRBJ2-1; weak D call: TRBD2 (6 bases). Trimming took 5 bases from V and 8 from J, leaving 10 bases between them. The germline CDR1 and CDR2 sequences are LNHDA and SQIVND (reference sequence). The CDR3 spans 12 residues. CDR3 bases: TGTGCCAGTAGTCCCCCGGGGGATGAGCAGTTCTTC. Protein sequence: CASSPPGDEQFF.

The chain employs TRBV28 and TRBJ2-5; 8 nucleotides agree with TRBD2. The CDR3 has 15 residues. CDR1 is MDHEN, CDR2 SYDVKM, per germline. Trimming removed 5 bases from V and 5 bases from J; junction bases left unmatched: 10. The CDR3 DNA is TGTGCCAGCAGTCCAGCGGGGGATGTGTTTGAGACCCAGTACTTC. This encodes CASSPAGDVFETQYF.

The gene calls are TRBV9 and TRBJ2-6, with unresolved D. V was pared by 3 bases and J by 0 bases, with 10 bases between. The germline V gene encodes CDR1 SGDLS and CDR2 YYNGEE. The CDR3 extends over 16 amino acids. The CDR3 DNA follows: TGTGCCAGCAGCGAGAACCCTAGCTCTGGGGCCAACGTCCTGACTTTC. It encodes CASSENPSSGANVLTF.

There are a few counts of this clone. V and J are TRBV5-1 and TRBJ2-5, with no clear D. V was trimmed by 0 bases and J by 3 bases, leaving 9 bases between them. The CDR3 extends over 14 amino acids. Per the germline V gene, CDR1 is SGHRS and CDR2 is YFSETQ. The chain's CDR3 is CASSLAASKETQYF. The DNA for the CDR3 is TGCGCCAGCAGCTTGGCGGCCTCCAAAGAGACCCAGTACTTC. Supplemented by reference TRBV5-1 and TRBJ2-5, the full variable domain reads KAGVTQTPRYLIKTRGQQVTLSCSPISGHRSVSWYQQTPGQGLQFLFEYFSETQRNKGNFPGRFSGRQFSNSRSEMNVSTLELGDSALYLCASSLAASKETQYFGPGTRLLVL.

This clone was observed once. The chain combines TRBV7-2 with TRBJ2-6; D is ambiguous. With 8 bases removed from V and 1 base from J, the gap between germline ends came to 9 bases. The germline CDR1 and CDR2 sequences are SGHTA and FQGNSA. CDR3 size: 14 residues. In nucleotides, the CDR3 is TGTGCCAGCCCAGTCCCTTCTGGGGCCAACGTCCTGACTTTC. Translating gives CASPVPSGANVLTF.

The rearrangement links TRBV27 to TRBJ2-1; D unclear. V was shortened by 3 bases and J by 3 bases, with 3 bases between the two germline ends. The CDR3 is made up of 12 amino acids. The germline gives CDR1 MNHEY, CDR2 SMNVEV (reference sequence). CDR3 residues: CASSFNYNEQFF. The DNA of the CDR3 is TGTGCCAGCAGTTTTAACTACAATGAGCAGTTCTTC.

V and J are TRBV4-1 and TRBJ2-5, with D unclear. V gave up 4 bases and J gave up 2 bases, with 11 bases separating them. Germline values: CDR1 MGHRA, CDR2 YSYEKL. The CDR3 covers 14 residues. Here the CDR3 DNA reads TGCGCCAGCAGCCCTCCGGGTGGTCAAGAGACCCAGTACTTC. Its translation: CASSPPGGQETQYF.

The DNA of the CDR3 is TGTGCCAGCAGCGTAGGTTCCGGTCAGCCCCAGCATTTT. It yields the protein CASSVGSGQPQHF. The V call is TRBV9, the J call TRBJ1-5; the D is unclear. In germline, CDR1 is SGDLS, CDR2 YYNGEE. Trimming took off 0 bases at V and 6 bases at J, with 7 bases between the two ends. The CDR3 totals 13 residues.

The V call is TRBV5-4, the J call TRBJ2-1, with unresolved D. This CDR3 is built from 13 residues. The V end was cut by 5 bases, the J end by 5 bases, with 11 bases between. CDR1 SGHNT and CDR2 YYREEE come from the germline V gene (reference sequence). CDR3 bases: TGTGCCAGCAGGCCATGGGGTAACAATGAGCAGTTCTTC. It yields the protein CASRPWGNNEQFF.

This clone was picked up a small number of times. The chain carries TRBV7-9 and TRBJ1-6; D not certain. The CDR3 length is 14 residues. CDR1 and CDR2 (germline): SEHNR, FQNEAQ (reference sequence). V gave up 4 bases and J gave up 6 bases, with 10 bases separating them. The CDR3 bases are TGTGCCAGCAGCTACTTAGCCCTTAATTCACCCCTCCACTTT. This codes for CASSYLALNSPLHF. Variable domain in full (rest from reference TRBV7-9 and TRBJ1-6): DTGVSQNPRHKITKRGQNVTFRCDPISEHNRLYWYRQTLGQGPEFLTYFQNEAQLEKSRLLSDRFSAERPKGSFSTLEIQRTEQGDSAMYLCASSYLALNSPLHFGNGTRLTVT.

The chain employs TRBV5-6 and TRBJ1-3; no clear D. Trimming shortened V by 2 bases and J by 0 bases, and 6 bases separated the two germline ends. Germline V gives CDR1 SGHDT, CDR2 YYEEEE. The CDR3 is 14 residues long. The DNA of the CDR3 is TGTGCCAGCAGCTTAGGGAGCTCTGGAAACACCATATATTTT. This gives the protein CASSLGSSGNTIYF.

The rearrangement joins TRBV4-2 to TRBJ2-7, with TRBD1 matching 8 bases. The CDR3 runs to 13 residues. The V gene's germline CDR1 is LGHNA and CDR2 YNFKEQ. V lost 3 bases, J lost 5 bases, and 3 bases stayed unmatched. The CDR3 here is CASSHGQGNEQYF. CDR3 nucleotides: TGTGCCAGCAGCCATGGACAGGGAAACGAGCAGTACTTC.

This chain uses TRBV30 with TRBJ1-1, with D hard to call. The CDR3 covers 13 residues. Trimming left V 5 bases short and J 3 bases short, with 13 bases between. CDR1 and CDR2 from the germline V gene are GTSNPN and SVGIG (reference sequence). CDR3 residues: CAWEGGFDTEAFF. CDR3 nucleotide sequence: TGTGCCTGGGAGGGTGGGTTTGACACTGAAGCTTTCTTT.

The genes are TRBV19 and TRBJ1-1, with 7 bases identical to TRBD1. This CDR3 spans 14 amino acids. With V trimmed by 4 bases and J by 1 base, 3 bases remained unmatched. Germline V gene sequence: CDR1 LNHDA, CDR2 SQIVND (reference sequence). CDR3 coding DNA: TGTGCCAGTAGTACGGGACAGCCGAACACTGAAGCTTTCTTT. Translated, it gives CASSTGQPNTEAFF.

The CDR3 nucleotides read TGTGCCACCAGTGATTTTGGGGGTGGTGGCTACACCTTC. It codes for CATSDFGGGGYTF. This rearrangement joins TRBV24-1 to TRBJ1-2; TRBD1 might be the D (5 bases). V shed 1 base and J shed 7 bases, with 9 bases lying between them. The germline CDR1 and CDR2 sequences are KGHDR and SFDVKD. The CDR3 contains 13 residues.

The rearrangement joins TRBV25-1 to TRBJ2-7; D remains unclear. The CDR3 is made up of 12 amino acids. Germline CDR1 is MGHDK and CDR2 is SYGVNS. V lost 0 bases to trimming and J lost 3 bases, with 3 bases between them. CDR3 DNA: TGTGCCAGCAGTGAATACGGCTACGAGCAGTACTTC. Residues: CASSEYGYEQYF.